This TCR beta chain is from a study of cytomegalovirus exposure and HLA in healthy donors. About the study: In a later analysis, the roughly 120 validation repertoires were reported to have used the same platform as the roughly 700 first-cohort repertoires.

Generated by immunoSEQ multiplex PCR, the TCRdb table keeps only in-frame clones and is missing some. The sample lists fewer than 80,000 clones, nearly 96% occurring once. Notes on the study in general: While the bulk of TCR sequences proved rare, some public TCRs turned up in many donors. Researchers counted roughly 160 TCR beta chains as cytomegalovirus-associated.

The length of the CDR3 is 14 residues. This clone was recorded once. Its matching antigen is unknown. The chain joins TRBV12-2 to TRBJ2-3; TRBD1 reflects the table's D call only, with no check against the DNA. TRBV12-2 is given as a pseudogene. This TCR was recovered from a woman under 30 in good health and CMV-seropositive. Source material: PBMCs. CDR3 loop: CASRLTGGTDTQYF. The CDR3 DNA reads TGTGCAAGTCGCCTCACAGGGGGCACAGATACGCAGTATTTT.